These T cell receptor beta chains were read from a single sample in a study of blood T cell repertoires in COVID-19. Clones were sequenced by immunoSEQ multiplex PCR, and TCRdb holds only the in-frame ones, with some missing. The sample carries around 260,000 clones, about 88% recorded once. The sequenced sample consisted of peripheral blood. These receptors all come from a man aged 18 to 29 with active or convalescent COVID-19. Both conserved end residues are part of each CDR3. Each record gives: J gene, clone size, D gene, V gene, CDR3 DNA, CDR3 protein. A D gene is named only where the DNA matches it firmly. Clone sizes are given selectively: once, few, many, or a class where the clone is expanded.

>TRBJ1-5|NA|NA|TRBV4-1
TGCGCCAGCAGCCAAGAATCAGGGGATCATCAGCCCCAGCATTTT
CASSQESGDHQPQHF
>TRBJ2-7|NA|TRBD2|TRBV28
TGTGCCAGCAGTTTGTTGAGTAGCGGGGGGGATGTCGAGCAGTACTTC
CASSLLSSGGDVEQYF
>TRBJ1-3|NA|TRBD1|TRBV7-9
TGTGCCAGCAGCCTGGGACAGGGCTTACATGGAAACACCATATATTTT
CASSLGQGLHGNTIYF
>TRBJ1-2|NA|TRBD1|TRBV28
TGTGCCAGCAGAGCCCAACCGGGACAGGGGGCAGGTGGCTACACCTTC
CASRAQPGQGAGGYTF
>TRBJ2-1|NA|NA|TRBV24-1
TGTGCCACCAGTGATTTTGACAGCAATGAGCAGTTCTTC
CATSDFDSNEQFF
>TRBJ2-1|NA|TRBD1|TRBV7-2
TGTGCCAGCAGCTGGGGACAGGGTTCCCACAATGAGCAGTTCTTC
CASSWGQGSHNEQFF
>TRBJ2-2|NA|NA|TRBV7-3
TGTGCCAGCAGCCTCAAAGCAGCGGGCGGGAACACCGGGGAGCTGTTTTTT
CASSLKAAGGNTGELFF
>TRBJ2-1|NA|NA|TRBV11-3
TGTGCCAGCAGCCCGTCAAGTCACCGGAGGGACGATGAGCAGTTCTTC
CASSPSSHRRDDEQFF
>TRBJ1-2|NA|NA|TRBV6-2/TRBV6-3
TGTGCCAGCAGTTTAGCGGGGCCGGACAGTGGCTACACCTTC
CASSLAGPDSGYTF
>TRBJ1-3|NA|NA|TRBV5-6
TGTGCCAGCAGCTTGGACAGAAGCTCTGGAAACACCATATATTTT
CASSLDRSSGNTIYF
>TRBJ2-1|NA|NA|TRBV21-1
TGTGCCAGCAGCATTCGGGAGATGCCCTACAATGAGCAGTTCTTC
CASSIREMPYNEQFF
>TRBJ2-7|NA|TRBD1|TRBV27
TGTGCCAGCAGCCTTAAACGACCGGGACAGGGAGGCCCCGAGCAGTACTTC
CASSLKRPGQGGPEQYF
>TRBJ2-5|once|TRBD2|TRBV5-4
TGTGCCAGCAGCTTGAGGGCGGGGGGGCAAGAGACCCAGTACTTC
CASSLRAGGQETQYF
>TRBJ1-3|NA|TRBD1|TRBV9
TGTGCCAGCAGCGAGACAGGGCCCCTCTCTGGAAACACCATATATTTT
CASSETGPLSGNTIYF
>TRBJ2-2|NA|TRBD2|TRBV10-3
TGTGCCTCCAGTAAGCGGGGGGCGTCCGGGGAGCTGTTTTTT
CASSKRGASGELFF
>TRBJ2-5|once|NA|TRBV3-1/TRBV3-2
TGTGCCAGCAGCTCGGGAAAGACCCAGTACTTC
CASSSGKTQYF
>TRBJ1-1|NA|NA|TRBV7-9
TGTGCCAGCAGCCCTACTTCGAATACAGGGATGAACACTGAAGCTTTCTTT
CASSPTSNTGMNTEAFF
>TRBJ2-7|NA|NA|TRBV7-2
TGTGCCAGCAGCCCAGGCCGTAACGAGCAGTACTTC
CASSPGRNEQYF
>TRBJ2-5|NA|NA|TRBV5-4
TGTGCCAGCAGCCGAGCGGAGCGAGAGACCCAGTACTTC
CASSRAERETQYF
>TRBJ1-5|NA|NA|TRBV19
TGTGCCAGTAACCTCCACGGTTGGGGGACTGGGGACAATCAGCCCCAGCATTTT
CASNLHGWGTGDNQPQHF